The entry below gives a single T cell receptor beta chain sequence along with its context. This sample is part of a study of T cells in narcolepsy. The CDR3 consists of 16 residues. The germline gives CDR1 ENHRY, CDR2 SYGVKD. The V end was cut by 3 bases, the J end by 0 bases, with 11 bases between. Only in-frame clones appear in the TCRdb table, and some are missing; sequencing was by immunoSEQ multiplex PCR. The sample lists 26,000 or so clones, 75% to 85% occurring once. This receptor was taken from a human donor with narcolepsy. Input material: CD45RA- memory CD4+ T cells from PBMCs. The chain carries TRBV10-3 and TRBJ2-2; D is unclear. CDR3 protein: CAISEVGFANTGELFF. CDR3 nucleotide sequence: TGTGCCATCAGTGAAGTAGGGTTCGCGAACACCGGGGAGCTGTTTTTT.